This record looks at one T cell receptor beta chain sequence and its context. Its antigen remains unknown. 5'RACE template switching with UMIs produced the TCR beta cDNA. TCRdb reworked the 5' RACE reads into one entry per CDR3 protein, no DNA. Its clone listing holds approximately 460,000 distinct CDR3 sequences. This record belongs to a study of T cells expressing NK-cell markers. Notes on the study in general: The contribution of dominant NKG2C+ clonotypes to CD8+ T cells in roughly 6 donors was roughly 1.0-7.5%. In a handful of donors, dominant clonotypes made up about 25-60.1% of CD3+CD56-NKG2C+ cells. Uncertainty persisted over the HCMV specificity of expanded NKG2C+ T cell clones.

Germline V gives CDR1 SGHTA, CDR2 FQGNSA. This CDR3 comprises 16 residues. What was sequenced was blood T cells: a sorted CD56 or NKG2C T cell subset, CD4+ or CD8+ T cells, or bulk PBMC T cells (not recorded which). The chain employs TRBV7-2 and TRBJ2-2; lacking DNA, the TRBD1 call made by TCRdb goes unchecked. The TCR was taken from a woman aged 18-69 years in good health. The CDR3 is CASSLVSGTGTGELFF.